The TCR beta chain described here comes from a study of T-cell memory formation after mild COVID-19. Study results and caveats: Mainly in CM and EM were contracting CD4+ clones; CD8+ were in EMRA. That cross-reactive memory joined was suggested by some responding clones appearing in pre-infection memory. Day 15 to 85 contracting clones showed balanced CD4/CD8; later expanders leaned CD4+.

A few counts support this clonotype. Its antigen is still unknown. The V and J ends lost 4 bases and 4 bases, in that order; junction bases with no gene match: 6. The germline V gene has CDR1 SGHRS and CDR2 YFSETQ. This CDR3 has 14 residues. The 5'RACE method, run with constant-segment primers, produced TCR alpha and TCR beta cDNA libraries (carrying sample barcodes and UMIs). TCRdb independently ran MiXCR on the 5' RACE reads; one entry per CDR3 protein. The table has some 180,000 distinct CDR3 sequences, roughly 13% seen once. Sequenced input: PBMCs or a T cell subset sorted from them (not recorded which). This clonotype originated in a man aged 18 to 29 who had mild COVID-19 (a few samples of this study predate the infection). Cell type and time point are not known. This chain joins TRBV5-1 and TRBJ1-1, with 8 bases fitting TRBD1. The CDR3 DNA follows: TGCGCCAGCAGCAATACAGGGGGATCCACTGAAGCTTTCTTT. Protein product: CASSNTGGSTEAFF.